One TCR beta chain is described in this entry. Trimming cost V 2 bases and J 3 bases, with 14 bases left between them. The CDR3 is 15 residues long. Germline V gene lookup returns CDR1 LGHNA and CDR2 YNFKEQ. Method: immunoSEQ multiplex PCR; TCRdb's copy keeps in-frame clones and lacks some. Of around 250,000 clones in the sample, over 75% were seen once. The sample is drawn from a study of blood T cell repertoires in COVID-19. About the research overall: Acute and convalescent COVID-19 samples came from the United States, Italy and Spain.

The sample taken for sequencing was peripheral blood. V gene TRBV4-2 combines with J gene TRBJ2-7; maybe TRBD1 (6 bases). This TCR derives from a young man who had recovered from COVID-19. CDR3 loop: CASSQHRTESYEQYF. The CDR3 DNA reads as TGTGCCAGCAGCCAACATAGGACAGAGAGCTACGAGCAGTACTTC.